The sequence of this T cell receptor beta chain was determined in a study of blood T cell repertoires in COVID-19. Study overall: Samples of COVID-19 (acute and convalescent) were obtained from the United States, Italy and Spain. T cells, B-cell-depleted T cells, or PBMCs provided the cDNA or gDNA that served as material.

In the original analysis: It was from reference gene primer amplification that nucleated cell counts were estimated. Sequenced by immunoSEQ multiplex PCR; TCRdb stores in-frame clones only, minus some. Clone size and V and J calls were adopted from that table, with D and trimming inferred from the DNA. The sample has around 130,000 clones, roughly 80% seen once; the top ten hold under 1.5%. The CDR3 length is 16 residues. Germline assignment: CDR1 LNHDA and CDR2 SQIVND (reference sequence). V shed 8 bases and J 1 base; nucleotides not matched to a gene: 10. The receptor was isolated from a man aged 55 to 70 with acute or convalescent COVID-19. Sequencing used peripheral blood. The genes are TRBV19 and TRBJ2-2, with 7 nucleotides matching TRBD1. The CDR3 protein is CASRLFRTGNTGELFF. The CDR3 DNA reads as TGTGCCAGTCGGCTATTTCGGACAGGGAACACCGGGGAGCTGTTTTTT.